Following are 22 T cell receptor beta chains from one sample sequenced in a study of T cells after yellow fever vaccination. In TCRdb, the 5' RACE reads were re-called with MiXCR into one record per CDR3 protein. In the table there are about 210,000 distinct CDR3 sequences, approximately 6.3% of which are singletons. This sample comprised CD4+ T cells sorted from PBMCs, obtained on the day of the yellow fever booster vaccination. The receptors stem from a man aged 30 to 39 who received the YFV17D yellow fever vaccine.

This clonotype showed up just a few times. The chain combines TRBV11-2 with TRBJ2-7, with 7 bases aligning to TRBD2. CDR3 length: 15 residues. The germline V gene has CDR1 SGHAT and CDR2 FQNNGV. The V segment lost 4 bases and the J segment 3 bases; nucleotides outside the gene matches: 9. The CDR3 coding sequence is TGTGCCAGCAGCTCGGGGGGACCACCAGACTACGAGCAGTACTTC. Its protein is CASSSGGPPDYEQYF. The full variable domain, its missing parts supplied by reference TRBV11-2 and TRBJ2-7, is EAGVAQSPRYKIIEKRQSVAFWCNPISGHATLYWYQQILGQGPKLLIQFQNNGVVDDSQLPKDRFSAERLKGVDSTLKIQPAKLEDSAVYLCASSSGGPPDYEQYFGPGTRLTVT.

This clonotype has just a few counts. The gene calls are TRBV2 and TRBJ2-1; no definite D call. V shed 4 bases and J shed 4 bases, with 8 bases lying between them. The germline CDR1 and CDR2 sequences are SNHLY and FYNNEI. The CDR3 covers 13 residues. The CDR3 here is CASSADRYNEQFF. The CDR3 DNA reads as TGTGCCAGCAGTGCTGATAGATACAATGAGCAGTTCTTC.

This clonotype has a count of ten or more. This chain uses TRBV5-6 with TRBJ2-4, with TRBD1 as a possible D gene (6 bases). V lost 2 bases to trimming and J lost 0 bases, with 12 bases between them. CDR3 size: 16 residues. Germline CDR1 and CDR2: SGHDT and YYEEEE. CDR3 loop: CASSLQGSLAKNIQYF. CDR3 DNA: TGTGCCAGCAGCTTACAGGGTTCGCTAGCCAAAAACATTCAGTACTTC.

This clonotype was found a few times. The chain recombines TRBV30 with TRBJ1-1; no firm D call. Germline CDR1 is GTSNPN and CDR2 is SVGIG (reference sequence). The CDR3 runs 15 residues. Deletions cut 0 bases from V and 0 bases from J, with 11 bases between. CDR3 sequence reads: CAWSVGQRVNTEAFF. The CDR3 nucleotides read TGTGCCTGGAGTGTAGGGCAGAGGGTGAACACTGAAGCTTTCTTT. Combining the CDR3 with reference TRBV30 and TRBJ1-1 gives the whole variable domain SQTIHQWPATLVQPVGSPLSLECTVEGTSNPNLYWYRQAAGRGLQLLFYSVGIGQISSEVPQNLSASRPQDRQFILSSKKLLLSDSGFYLCAWSVGQRVNTEAFFGQGTRLTVV.

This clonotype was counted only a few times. The CDR3 DNA reads TGCAGTGCTAGTCCGGGGAGGGCCGGGGAGCTGTTTTTT. Protein: CSASPGRAGELFF. The gene calls are TRBV20-1 and TRBJ2-2; 7 bases are a match to TRBD2. J gave up 6 bases and V 3 bases, and 4 bases lay outside the gene matches. Germline assignment: CDR1 DFQATT and CDR2 SNEGSKA (reference sequence). The CDR3 loop spans 13 amino acids.

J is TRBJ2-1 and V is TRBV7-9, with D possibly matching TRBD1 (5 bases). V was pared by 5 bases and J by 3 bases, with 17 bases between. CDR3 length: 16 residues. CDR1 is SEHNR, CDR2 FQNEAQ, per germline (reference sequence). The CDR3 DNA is TGTGCCAGCAGCCTCACGTGGAGTAGGGGCTACAATGAGCAGTTCTTC. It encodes CASSLTWSRGYNEQFF.

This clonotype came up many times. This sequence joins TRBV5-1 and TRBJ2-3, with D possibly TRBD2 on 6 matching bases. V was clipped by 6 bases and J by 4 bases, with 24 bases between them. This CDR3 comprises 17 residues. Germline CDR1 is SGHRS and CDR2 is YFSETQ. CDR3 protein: CASNNGRLGHQADTQYF. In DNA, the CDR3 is TGCGCCAGCAACAATGGTCGACTAGGCCACCAAGCAGATACGCAGTATTTT.

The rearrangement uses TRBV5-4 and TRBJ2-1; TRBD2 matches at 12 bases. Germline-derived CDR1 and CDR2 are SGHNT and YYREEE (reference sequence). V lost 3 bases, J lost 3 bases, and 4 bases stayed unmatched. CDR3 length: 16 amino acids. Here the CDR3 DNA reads TGTGCCAGCAGCTCCGGGACTAGCGGGTTCTACAATGAGCAGTTCTTC. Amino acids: CASSSGTSGFYNEQFF.

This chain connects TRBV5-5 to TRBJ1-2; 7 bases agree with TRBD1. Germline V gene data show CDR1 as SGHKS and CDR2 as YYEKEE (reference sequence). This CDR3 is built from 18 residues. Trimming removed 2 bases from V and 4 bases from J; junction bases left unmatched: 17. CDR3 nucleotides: TGTGCCAGCAGCTTTCTAACCCCGACAGGGAAGGACGGCTATGGCTACACCTTC. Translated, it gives CASSFLTPTGKDGYGYTF.

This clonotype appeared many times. Here the CDR3 reads CASSLTGAGGTDTQYF. The CDR3 coding sequence is TGTGCCAGCAGCTTAACAGGGGCGGGAGGCACAGATACGCAGTATTTT. V is TRBV7-3 and J is TRBJ2-3; 7 bases fit TRBD2. Per germline, CDR1 SGHTA and CDR2 FQGTGA. CDR3 length: 16 amino acids. The J segment lost 1 base and the V segment lost 0 bases, leaving 4 bases of the junction unmatched.

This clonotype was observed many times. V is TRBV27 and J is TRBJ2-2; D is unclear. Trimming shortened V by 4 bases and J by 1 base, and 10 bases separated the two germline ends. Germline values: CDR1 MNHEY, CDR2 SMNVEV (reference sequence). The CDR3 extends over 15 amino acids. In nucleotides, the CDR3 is TGTGCCAGCAGTTACATGAGAGGGAACACCGGGGAGCTGTTTTTT. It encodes CASSYMRGNTGELFF.

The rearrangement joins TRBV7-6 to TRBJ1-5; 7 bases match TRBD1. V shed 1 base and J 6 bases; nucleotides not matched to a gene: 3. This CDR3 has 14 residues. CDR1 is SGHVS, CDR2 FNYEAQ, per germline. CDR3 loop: CASSLGPGGQPQHF. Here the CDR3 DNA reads TGTGCCAGCAGCTTAGGGCCAGGGGGTCAGCCCCAGCATTTT. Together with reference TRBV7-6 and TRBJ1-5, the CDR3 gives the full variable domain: GAGVSQSPRYKVTKRGQDVALRCDPISGHVSLYWYRQALGQGPEFLTYFNYEAQQDKSGLPNDRFSAERPEGSISTLTIQRTEQRDSAMYRCASSLGPGGQPQHFGDGTRLSIL.

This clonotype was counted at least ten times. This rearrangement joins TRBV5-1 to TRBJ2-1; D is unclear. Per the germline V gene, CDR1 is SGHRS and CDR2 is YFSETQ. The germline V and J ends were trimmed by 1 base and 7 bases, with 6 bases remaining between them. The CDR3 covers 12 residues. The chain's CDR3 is CASSLWGNEQFF. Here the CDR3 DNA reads TGCGCCAGCAGCTTGTGGGGTAATGAGCAGTTCTTC.

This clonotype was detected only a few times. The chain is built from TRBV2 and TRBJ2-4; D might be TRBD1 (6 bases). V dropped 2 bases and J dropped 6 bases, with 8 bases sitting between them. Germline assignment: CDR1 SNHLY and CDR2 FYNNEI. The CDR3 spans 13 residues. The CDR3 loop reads CASSEIGGNIQYF. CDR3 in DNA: TGTGCCAGCAGTGAAATAGGGGGAAACATTCAGTACTTC.

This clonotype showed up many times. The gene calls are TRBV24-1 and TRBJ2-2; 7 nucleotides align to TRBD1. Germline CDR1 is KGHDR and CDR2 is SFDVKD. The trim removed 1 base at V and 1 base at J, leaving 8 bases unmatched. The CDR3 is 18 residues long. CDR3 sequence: CATSDFGRGRLNTGELFF. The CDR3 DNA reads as TGTGCCACCAGTGATTTTGGAAGGGGGCGACTGAACACCGGGGAGCTGTTTTTT.

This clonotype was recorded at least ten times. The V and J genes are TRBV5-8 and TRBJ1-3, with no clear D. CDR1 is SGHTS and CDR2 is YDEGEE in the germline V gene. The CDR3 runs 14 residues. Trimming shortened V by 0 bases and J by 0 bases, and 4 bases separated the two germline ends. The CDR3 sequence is CASSLGTSGNTIYF. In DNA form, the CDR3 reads TGTGCCAGCAGCTTGGGAACCTCTGGAAACACCATATATTTT.

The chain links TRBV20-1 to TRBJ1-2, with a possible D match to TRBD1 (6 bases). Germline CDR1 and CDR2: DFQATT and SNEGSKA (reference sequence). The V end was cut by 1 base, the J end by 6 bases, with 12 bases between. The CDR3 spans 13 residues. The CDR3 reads CSARAGGLNGYTF. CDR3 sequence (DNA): TGCAGTGCTAGAGCTGGGGGGCTTAATGGCTACACCTTC.

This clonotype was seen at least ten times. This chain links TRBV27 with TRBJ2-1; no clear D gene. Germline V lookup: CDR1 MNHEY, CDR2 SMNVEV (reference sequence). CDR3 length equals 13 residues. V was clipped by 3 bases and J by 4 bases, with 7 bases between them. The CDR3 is CASSFTKYNEQFF. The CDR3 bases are TGTGCCAGCAGTTTTACAAAATACAATGAGCAGTTCTTC.

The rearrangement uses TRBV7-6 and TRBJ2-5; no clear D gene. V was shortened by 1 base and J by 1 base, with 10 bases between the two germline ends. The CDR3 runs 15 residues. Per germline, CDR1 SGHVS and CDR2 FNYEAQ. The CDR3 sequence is CASSLGLGFQETQYF. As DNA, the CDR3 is TGTGCCAGCAGCTTAGGATTGGGTTTCCAAGAGACCCAGTACTTC.

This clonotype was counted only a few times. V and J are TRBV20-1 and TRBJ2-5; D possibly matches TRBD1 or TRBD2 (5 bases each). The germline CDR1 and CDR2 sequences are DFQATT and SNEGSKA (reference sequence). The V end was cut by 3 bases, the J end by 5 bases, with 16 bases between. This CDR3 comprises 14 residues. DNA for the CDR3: TGCAGTGCTAGGAGCCGGGACCCACGGGAGACCCAGTACTTC. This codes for CSARSRDPRETQYF.

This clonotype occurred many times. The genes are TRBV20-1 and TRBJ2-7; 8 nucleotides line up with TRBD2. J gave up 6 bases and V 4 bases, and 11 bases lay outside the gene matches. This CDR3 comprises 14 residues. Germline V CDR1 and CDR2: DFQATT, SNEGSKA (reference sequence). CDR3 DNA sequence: TGCAGTGCTAAACCCCCTGGACTAGCTGGCGAGCAGTACTTC. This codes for CSAKPPGLAGEQYF.

The CDR3: CSSGEYNEQFF. CDR3 DNA: TGCAGCTCTGGTGAATACAATGAGCAGTTCTTC. This rearrangement joins TRBV20-1 to TRBJ2-1; D gene uncertain. The CDR3 loop spans 11 amino acids. Germline V gene sequence: CDR1 DFQATT, CDR2 SNEGSKA (reference sequence).